Sequencing of this T cell receptor beta chain was carried out in a study of cytomegalovirus exposure and HLA in healthy donors. Findings and limits, study-wide: In most subjects, TCR beta sequences reportedly gave accurate predictions of HLA-A and HLA-B alleles. Most TCRs appeared rarely, but some public TCRs recurred in many donors. Most TCR beta V segments were productive about 87% or about 30% of the time in an earlier analysis.

Per the germline V gene, CDR1 is MNHEY and CDR2 is SVGAGI. Deletions cut 0 bases from V and 2 bases from J, with 7 bases between. The CDR3 consists of 14 residues. As for this clone: Its antigen is unknown.

Primers included in the PCR were 60 Vbeta and 13 Jbeta primers. Data came from immunoSEQ multiplex PCR; TCRdb stores just in-frame clones and leaves some out. The data show 170,000 or so clones, 84% seen once. These donors counted as nominally healthy when sampled, but unrecorded immune exposures were likely. The receptor was isolated from a boy aged 2 to 10 in good health and CMV-seronegative. The chain carries TRBV6-5 and TRBJ1-2; the D is unclear. The sequenced sample consisted of PBMCs. CDR3 sequence reads: CASSYSGRNYGYTF. Here the CDR3 DNA reads TGTGCCAGCAGTTACTCGGGCAGGAACTATGGCTACACCTTC.